One sample yielded the 31 T cell receptor beta chains listed below, sequenced in a study of blood T cell repertoires in COVID-19. Libraries were prepared by immunoSEQ multiplex PCR; TCRdb keeps only in-frame clonotypes and omits some of them. The sample yields a few hundred thousand clones, roughly nine tenths seen once. The sequencing sample was made of peripheral blood. Source of these receptors: a woman in her fifties or sixties with acute or convalescent COVID-19.

The chain couples TRBV9 to TRBJ2-2; 8 bases map to TRBD1. From germline, CDR1 is SGDLS and CDR2 YYNGEE. The V gene end was trimmed by 0 bases and the J gene end by 7 bases; junction bases not matched to a gene: 14. The CDR3 extends over 18 amino acids. The CDR3 protein is CASSVDPGGAGLDGELFF. The CDR3 DNA reads as TGTGCCAGCAGCGTAGATCCAGGGGGCGCGGGTTTGGACGGGGAGCTGTTTTTT. The variable domain in full, completed from reference TRBV9 and TRBJ2-2, reads DSGVTQTPKHLITATGQRVTLRCSPRSGDLSVYWYQQSLDQGLQFLIQYYNGEERAKGNILERFSAQQFPDLHSELNLSSLELGDSALYFCASSVDPGGAGLDGELFFGEGSRLTVL.

The rearrangement uses TRBV7-9 and TRBJ1-6, with 7 bases aligning to TRBD1. The CDR3 covers 17 residues. The V gene end was trimmed by 1 base and the J gene end by 4 bases; junction bases not matched to a gene: 7. Per germline, CDR1 SEHNR and CDR2 FQNEAQ (reference sequence). The CDR3 loop reads CASSLDRGRGYNSPLHF. CDR3 sequence (DNA): TGTGCCAGCAGCTTAGACAGGGGCCGGGGGTATAATTCACCCCTCCACTTT.

In DNA, the CDR3 is TGTGCCAGCAGTTCAGGCAGGGCACAAGAGACCCAGTACTTC. Amino acids: CASSSGRAQETQYF. The chain combines TRBV6-2 or TRBV6-3 with TRBJ2-5; a possible D gene is TRBD1 (5 bases). V gave up 4 bases and J gave up 2 bases, with 11 bases separating them. The CDR3 runs 14 residues. Per germline, CDR1 MNHEY and CDR2 SVGEGT.

This chain uses TRBV18 with TRBJ1-2; possible D gene TRBD1, 5 bases. V was cut by 1 base and J by 2 bases, with 17 bases left in between. Germline lookup yields CDR1 KGHSH and CDR2 LQKENI. The CDR3 sequence is 17 residues long. The CDR3 nucleotides read TGTGCCAGCTCACCACTCTTGTCAGGGCCCTGGAACTATGGCTACACCTTC. Translating gives CASSPLLSGPWNYGYTF.

The chain combines TRBV7-6 with TRBJ2-7; 9 bases are a match to TRBD1. Germline CDR1 is SGHVS and CDR2 is FNYEAQ. The CDR3 covers 16 residues. The V gene end was trimmed by 1 base and the J gene end by 7 bases; junction bases not matched to a gene: 11. The CDR3 DNA follows: TGTGCCAGCAGCTTAGTAGGAGGGGGAGGGACAGGGGAGCAGTACTTC. Protein product: CASSLVGGGGTGEQYF.

The chain couples TRBV29-1 to TRBJ2-6; TRBD2 might be the D (6 bases). V was clipped by 6 bases and J by 0 bases, with 12 bases between them. The CDR3 totals 15 residues. The germline V gene has CDR1 SQVTM and CDR2 ANQGSEA. CDR3 sequence (DNA): TGCAGCGTCCGGGGGAATCCCTCTGGGGCCAACGTCCTGACTTTC. Amino acid sequence: CSVRGNPSGANVLTF.

With respect to this clone: Other nucleotide sequences from this sample produce the same CDR3. The J gene is TRBJ2-6, the V gene TRBV19; no firm D call. The CDR3 is made up of 15 amino acids. Germline V gives CDR1 LNHDA, CDR2 SQIVND (reference sequence). V was shortened by 0 bases and J by 0 bases, with 3 bases between the two germline ends. CDR3 nucleotide sequence: TGTGCCAGTAGTATAGATAGCTCTGGGGCCAACGTCCTGACTTTC. This encodes CASSIDSSGANVLTF.

In its sample, this clone was seen a few times. The V gene is TRBV11-3, the J gene TRBJ2-2; tentatively, D is TRBD1 (5 bases). CDR3 length equals 15 residues. Trimming pared 5 bases from V and 5 bases from J, leaving 15 bases between. Germline V CDR1 and CDR2: SGHNT, YENEEA. As DNA, the CDR3 is TGTGCCAGCAGCAACCCGACAGAAGGGACCGGGGAGCTGTTTTTT. Translation gives CASSNPTEGTGELFF.

The chain has TRBV9 and TRBJ2-1; no clear D. V was trimmed by 3 bases and J by 8 bases, leaving 9 bases between them. The CDR3 is made up of 12 amino acids. Germline V gives CDR1 SGDLS, CDR2 YYNGEE. CDR3 loop: CASSAQMYEQFF. As DNA, the CDR3 is TGTGCCAGCAGCGCGCAGATGTATGAGCAGTTCTTC.

This chain links TRBV5-1 with TRBJ2-7; perhaps TRBD2 as D (5 bases). Trimming cost V 0 bases and J 2 bases, with 9 bases left between them. The CDR3 consists of 14 residues. Germline lookup yields CDR1 SGHRS and CDR2 YFSETQ. The CDR3 bases are TGCGCCAGCAGCTTGGAAGCGGAGGCCTACGAGCAGTACTTC. Protein: CASSLEAEAYEQYF.

This chain connects TRBV11-1 to TRBJ2-7; 9 bases align to TRBD1. Trimming removed 5 bases from V and 5 bases from J; junction bases left unmatched: 4. The length of the CDR3 is 13 residues. CDR1 SGHAT and CDR2 FQDESV come from the germline V gene (reference sequence). As DNA, the CDR3 is TGTGCCAGCAGCCGCGACAGGGGGGACGAGCAGTACTTC. This gives the protein CASSRDRGDEQYF.

The chain couples TRBV19 to TRBJ1-5; 10 positions match TRBD1. The CDR3 consists of 16 residues. Germline CDR1 reads LNHDA; CDR2 reads SQIVND (reference sequence). The trim removed 5 bases at V and 10 bases at J, leaving 14 bases unmatched. CDR3 sequence reads: CASSPRTGGPLSPQHF. The CDR3 bases are TGTGCCAGTAGTCCCCGGACAGGGGGTCCACTCAGTCCCCAGCATTTT.

The chain has TRBV30 and TRBJ1-2, with a tentative D call TRBD1 (5 bases). CDR1 GTSNPN and CDR2 SVGIG come from the germline V gene (reference sequence). The CDR3 consists of 13 residues. V lost 1 base and J 8 bases, leaving 14 bases between the germline ends. The CDR3 loop reads CAWSAWGDGGYTF. DNA of the CDR3: TGTGCCTGGAGTGCATGGGGGGACGGCGGCTACACCTTC.

This chain uses TRBV6-2 or TRBV6-3 with TRBJ2-5; 13 bases match TRBD2. The CDR3 covers 15 residues. Germline assignment: CDR1 MNHEY and CDR2 SVGEGT. Trimming at V came to 5 bases and at J to 9 bases, leaving 9 bases not matched to a gene. The CDR3 here is CASSRQSGTSGAQYF. The CDR3 nucleotides are TGTGCCAGCAGTCGGCAGTCCGGGACTAGCGGGGCCCAGTACTTC.

CDR3 DNA sequence: TGTGCCAGCTCACTTGGACAGGGAAGTATCACTGAAGCTTTCTTT. It encodes CASSLGQGSITEAFF. This rearrangement joins TRBV18 to TRBJ1-1, with 8 positions matching TRBD1. With V trimmed by 4 bases and J by 4 bases, 8 bases remained unmatched. This CDR3 has 15 amino acids. Per germline, CDR1 KGHSH and CDR2 LQKENI.

The chain uses TRBV7-9 and TRBJ2-1; the D is unclear. The germline V gene encodes CDR1 SEHNR and CDR2 FQNEAQ (reference sequence). The CDR3 contains 12 residues. V lost 5 bases to trimming and J lost 4 bases, with 6 bases between them. In nucleotides, the CDR3 is TGTGCCAGCAGCACCGGGTACAATGAGCAGTTCTTC. It yields the protein CASSTGYNEQFF.

This chain joins TRBV30 and TRBJ1-1; D not resolved. The CDR3 loop spans 13 amino acids. Germline values: CDR1 GTSNPN, CDR2 SVGIG (reference sequence). The V end was cut by 0 bases, the J end by 2 bases, with 7 bases between. The CDR3 loop is CAWSVVVNTEAFF. CDR3 coding DNA: TGTGCCTGGAGTGTCGTTGTAAACACTGAAGCTTTCTTT.

The genes are TRBV30 and TRBJ1-6; TRBD1 is a possible D gene (5 bases). The CDR3 is 13 amino acids. Germline V CDR1 and CDR2: GTSNPN, SVGIG (reference sequence). V was cut by 1 base and J by 7 bases, with 8 bases left in between. The CDR3 nucleotides read TGTGCCTGGAGTGAGCAGGGAAATTCACCCCTCCACTTT. Translation gives CAWSEQGNSPLHF.

This clone has ten or more counts. In DNA form, the CDR3 reads TGTGCCAGTACCGAATATGGTGGATTGACTAGCGGGAGTATTAATGAGCAGTTCTTC. This codes for CASTEYGGLTSGSINEQFF. The chain recombines TRBV19 with TRBJ2-1, with TRBD2 matching over 12 bases. The CDR3 contains 19 residues. The germline gives CDR1 LNHDA, CDR2 SQIVND (reference sequence). With 7 bases clipped from V and 7 bases from J, the junction kept 20 bases outside the gene matches. Full variable domain (outside the CDR3, taken from reference TRBV19 and TRBJ2-1): DGGITQSPKYLFRKEGQNVTLSCEQNLNHDAMYWYRQDPGQGLRLIYYSQIVNDFQKGDIAEGYSVSREKKESFPLTVTSAQKNPTAFYLCASTEYGGLTSGSINEQFFGPGTRLTVL.

The V call is TRBV13, the J call TRBJ2-2; 10 bases agree with TRBD2. Trimming at V came to 0 bases and at J to 3 bases, leaving 1 base not matched to a gene. The CDR3 covers 16 residues. Germline V gene data show CDR1 as PRHDT and CDR2 as FYEKMQ (reference sequence). The CDR3 loop reads CASSLGLAGDTGELFF. The CDR3 coding sequence is TGTGCCAGCAGCTTAGGTCTAGCGGGGGACACCGGGGAGCTGTTTTTT.

The chain has TRBV18 and TRBJ2-7, with D maybe TRBD1 (5 bases). Looked up from germline, CDR1 is KGHSH and CDR2 is LQKENI. This CDR3 comprises 13 residues. Trimming pared 2 bases from V and 3 bases from J, leaving 8 bases between. The CDR3 DNA reads as TGTGCCAGCTCACCATCGACAGACTACGAGCAGTACTTC. It translates to CASSPSTDYEQYF.

The genes are TRBV4-1 and TRBJ1-6; D unresolved. Trimming left V 0 bases short and J 0 bases short, with 12 bases between. In germline, CDR1 is MGHRA, CDR2 YSYEKL. CDR3 length: 18 amino acids. The CDR3 spells CASSQDPLSSSYNSPLHF. The DNA for the CDR3 is TGCGCCAGCAGCCAAGACCCACTAAGTAGCTCCTATAATTCACCCCTCCACTTT.

The chain combines TRBV10-3 with TRBJ2-3, with 8 bases fitting TRBD1. Germline V gene lookup returns CDR1 ENHRY and CDR2 SYGVKD. The junction had 5 bases not matched to a gene; V was cut back by 4 bases and J by 2 bases. This CDR3 is built from 15 residues. The CDR3 bases are TGTGCCATCAGTGCCCGGACAGGGAACACAGATACGCAGTATTTT. Its protein is CAISARTGNTDTQYF.

The V and J genes are TRBV3-1 (or the pseudogene TRBV3-2) and TRBJ2-3; 10 bases fit TRBD2. The germline CDR1 and CDR2 sequences are LGHDT and YNNKEL (reference sequence). V lost 0 bases to trimming and J lost 3 bases; unmatched junction nucleotides: 9. The CDR3 sequence is 18 residues long. For the CDR3, the DNA is TGTGCCAGCAGCCAAGATATCCTAGCGGGAGCGGGGACAGATACGCAGTATTTT. Encoded protein: CASSQDILAGAGTDTQYF.

The genes are TRBV11-2 and TRBJ2-7; unclear D gene. Trimming cost V 3 bases and J 9 bases, with 12 bases left between them. The CDR3 loop spans 12 amino acids. Germline loops: CDR1 SGHAT, CDR2 FQNNGV. CDR3 sequence reads: CASSLGQAGQYF. The CDR3 DNA reads TGTGCCAGCAGCTTGGGCCAGGCCGGGCAGTACTTC.

The chain links TRBV5-1 to TRBJ2-3; 10 bases align to TRBD2. Germline V gene sequence: CDR1 SGHRS, CDR2 YFSETQ. V was pared by 0 bases and J by 5 bases, with 6 bases of the junction left unmatched. The CDR3 has 16 residues. CDR3 bases: TGCGCCAGCAGCTTGGAGTTAGCGGGGGGAGGAGATACGCAGTATTTT. Translation: CASSLELAGGGDTQYF.

The chain recombines TRBV2 with TRBJ2-5, with D possibly being TRBD2 (6 bases). V gave up 2 bases and J gave up 5 bases, with 18 bases separating them. Germline V gene sequence: CDR1 SNHLY, CDR2 FYNNEI. This CDR3 region has 16 residues. CDR3 sequence: CASSELALATGETQYF. The CDR3 bases are TGTGCCAGCAGTGAACTAGCGTTAGCGACGGGGGAGACCCAGTACTTC.

The V gene is TRBV6-5, the J gene TRBJ2-1; 9 nucleotides match TRBD2. The CDR3 has 16 amino acids. With V trimmed by 1 base and J by 7 bases, 8 bases remained unmatched. Germline CDR1 and CDR2: MNHEY and SVGAGI. CDR3 DNA: TGTGCCAGCAGTTACTGGGGCGGGAGGGCCGGAAATGAGCAGTTCTTC. This gives the protein CASSYWGGRAGNEQFF.

This rearrangement joins TRBV7-9 to TRBJ1-6, with 9 positions matching TRBD1. Losses at the gene ends were 0 bases for V and 11 bases for J; bases not matched to a gene: 11. The CDR3 extends over 17 amino acids. Per germline, CDR1 SEHNR and CDR2 FQNEAQ (reference sequence). CDR3 in amino acids: CASSLAPPGTGLAPLHF. In nucleotides, the CDR3 is TGTGCCAGCAGCTTAGCCCCTCCCGGGACAGGGCTGGCACCCCTCCACTTT. The entire variable domain, with the rest obtained from reference TRBV7-9 and TRBJ1-6, is as follows: DTGVSQNPRHKITKRGQNVTFRCDPISEHNRLYWYRQTLGQGPEFLTYFQNEAQLEKSRLLSDRFSAERPKGSFSTLEIQRTEQGDSAMYLCASSLAPPGTGLAPLHFGNGTRLTVT.

The chain joins TRBV12-3 or TRBV12-4 to TRBJ1-1; tentatively, D is TRBD1 (5 bases). Trimming shortened V by 6 bases and J by 5 bases, and 7 bases separated the two germline ends. The CDR3 spans 11 residues. CDR3 sequence (DNA): TGTGCCAGCAGACGACAGACTGAAGCTTTCTTT. It codes for CASRRQTEAFF.

The chain carries TRBV19 and TRBJ1-1, with D hard to call. This CDR3 region has 12 residues. Germline-derived CDR1 and CDR2 are LNHDA and SQIVND (reference sequence). V lost 7 bases, J lost 2 bases, and 8 bases lay in between. The CDR3 protein is CASMRRNTEAFF. CDR3 sequence (DNA): TGTGCCAGTATGAGGCGAAACACTGAAGCTTTCTTT. Together with reference TRBV19 and TRBJ1-1, the CDR3 gives the full variable domain: DGGITQSPKYLFRKEGQNVTLSCEQNLNHDAMYWYRQDPGQGLRLIYYSQIVNDFQKGDIAEGYSVSREKKESFPLTVTSAQKNPTAFYLCASMRRNTEAFFGQGTRLTVV.